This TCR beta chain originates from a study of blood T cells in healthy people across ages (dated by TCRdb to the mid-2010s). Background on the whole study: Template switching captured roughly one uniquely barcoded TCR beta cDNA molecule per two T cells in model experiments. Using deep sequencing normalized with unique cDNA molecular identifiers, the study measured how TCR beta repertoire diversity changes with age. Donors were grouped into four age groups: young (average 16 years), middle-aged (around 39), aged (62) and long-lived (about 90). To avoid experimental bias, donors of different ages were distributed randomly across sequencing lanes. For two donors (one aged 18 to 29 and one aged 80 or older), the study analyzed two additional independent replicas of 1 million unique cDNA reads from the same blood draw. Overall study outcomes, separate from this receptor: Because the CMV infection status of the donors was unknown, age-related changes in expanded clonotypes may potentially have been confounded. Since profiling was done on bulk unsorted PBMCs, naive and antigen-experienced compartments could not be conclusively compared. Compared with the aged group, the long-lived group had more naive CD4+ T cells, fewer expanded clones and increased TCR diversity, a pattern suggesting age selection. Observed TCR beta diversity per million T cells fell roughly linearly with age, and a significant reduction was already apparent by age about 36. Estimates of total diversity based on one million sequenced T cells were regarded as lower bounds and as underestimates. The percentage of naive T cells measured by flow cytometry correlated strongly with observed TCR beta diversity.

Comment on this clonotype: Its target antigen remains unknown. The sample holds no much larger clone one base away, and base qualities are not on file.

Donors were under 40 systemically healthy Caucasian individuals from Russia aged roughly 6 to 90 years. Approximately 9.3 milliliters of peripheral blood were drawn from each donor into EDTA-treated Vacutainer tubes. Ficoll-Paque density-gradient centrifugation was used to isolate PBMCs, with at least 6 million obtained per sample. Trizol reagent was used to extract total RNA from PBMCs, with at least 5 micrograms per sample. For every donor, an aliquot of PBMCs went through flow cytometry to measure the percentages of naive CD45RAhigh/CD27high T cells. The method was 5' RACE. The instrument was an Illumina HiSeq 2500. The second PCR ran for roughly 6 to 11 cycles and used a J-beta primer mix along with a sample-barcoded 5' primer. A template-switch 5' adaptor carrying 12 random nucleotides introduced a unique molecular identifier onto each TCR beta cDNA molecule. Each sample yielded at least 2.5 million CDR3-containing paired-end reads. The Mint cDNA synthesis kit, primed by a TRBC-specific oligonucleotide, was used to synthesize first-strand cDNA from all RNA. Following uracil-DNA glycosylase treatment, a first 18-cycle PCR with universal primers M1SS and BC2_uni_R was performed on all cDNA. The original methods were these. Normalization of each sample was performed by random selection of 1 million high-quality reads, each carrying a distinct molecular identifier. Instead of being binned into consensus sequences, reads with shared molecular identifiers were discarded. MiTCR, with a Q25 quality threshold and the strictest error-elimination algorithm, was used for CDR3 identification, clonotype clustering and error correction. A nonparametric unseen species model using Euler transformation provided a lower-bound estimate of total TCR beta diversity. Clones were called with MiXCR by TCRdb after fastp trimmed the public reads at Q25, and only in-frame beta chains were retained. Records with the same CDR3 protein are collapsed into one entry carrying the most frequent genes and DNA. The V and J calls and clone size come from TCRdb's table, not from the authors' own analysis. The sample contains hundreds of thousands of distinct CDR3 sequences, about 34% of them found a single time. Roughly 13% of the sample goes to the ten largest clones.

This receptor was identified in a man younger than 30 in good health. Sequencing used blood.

The CDR3 sequence is CSAGTGLDNEQYF. The sequenced DNA: TGCAGCGCCGGGACAGGGTTGGACAATGAGCAGTACTTC. The sequence joins TRBV20-1 to TRBJ2-7, and 9 junctional nucleotides match TRBD1. Including cysteine and phenylalanine, the CDR3 has 13 amino acids. This entry keeps only the CDR3 DNA: 39 bases, framed from base 1. CDR1 is given as DFQATT and CDR2 as SNEGSKA, both from the germline V gene (reference sequence).